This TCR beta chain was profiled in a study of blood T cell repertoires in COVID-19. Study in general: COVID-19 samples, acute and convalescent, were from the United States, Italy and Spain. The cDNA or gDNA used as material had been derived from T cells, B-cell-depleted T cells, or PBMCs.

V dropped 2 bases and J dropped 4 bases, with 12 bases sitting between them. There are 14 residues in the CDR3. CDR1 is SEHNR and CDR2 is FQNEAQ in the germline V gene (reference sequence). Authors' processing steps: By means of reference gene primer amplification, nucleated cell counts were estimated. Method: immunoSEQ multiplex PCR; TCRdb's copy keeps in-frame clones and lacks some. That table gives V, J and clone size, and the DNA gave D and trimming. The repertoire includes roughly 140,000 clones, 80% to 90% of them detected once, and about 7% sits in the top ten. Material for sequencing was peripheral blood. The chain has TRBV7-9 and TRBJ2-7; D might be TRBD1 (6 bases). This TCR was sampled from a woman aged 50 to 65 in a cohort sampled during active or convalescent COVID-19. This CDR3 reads CASSLPDRFYEQYF. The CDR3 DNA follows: TGTGCCAGCAGCTTACCCGACAGGTTTTACGAGCAGTACTTC.